The text below deals with one T cell receptor beta chain. These data belong to a study of blood T cell repertoires in COVID-19. Study-level background: The samples span acute and convalescent COVID-19 from the United States, Italy and Spain. T cells, B-cell-depleted T cells, or PBMCs provided the cDNA or gDNA that served as material.

The authors' processing: The authors estimated nucleated cell counts from reference gene primer amplification. TCRdb's copy holds only in-frame clones and misses some; the assay was immunoSEQ multiplex PCR. That table gives V, J and clone size, and the DNA gave D and trimming. The sample shows about 170,000 clones, over 80% of them seen only once. Germline-derived CDR1 and CDR2 are GTSNPN and SVGIG (reference sequence). V shed 2 bases and J 2 bases; nucleotides not matched to a gene: 11. The CDR3 is 17 amino acids. The clonotype originates from a woman aged 80 or over with active or convalescent COVID-19. Sequences were obtained from peripheral blood. The chain links TRBV30 to TRBJ1-5; TRBD1 matches at 8 bases. CDR3: CAWSPYRGESRNQPQHF. In DNA, the CDR3 is TGTGCCTGGAGTCCGTACAGGGGGGAATCGCGCAATCAGCCCCAGCATTTT.